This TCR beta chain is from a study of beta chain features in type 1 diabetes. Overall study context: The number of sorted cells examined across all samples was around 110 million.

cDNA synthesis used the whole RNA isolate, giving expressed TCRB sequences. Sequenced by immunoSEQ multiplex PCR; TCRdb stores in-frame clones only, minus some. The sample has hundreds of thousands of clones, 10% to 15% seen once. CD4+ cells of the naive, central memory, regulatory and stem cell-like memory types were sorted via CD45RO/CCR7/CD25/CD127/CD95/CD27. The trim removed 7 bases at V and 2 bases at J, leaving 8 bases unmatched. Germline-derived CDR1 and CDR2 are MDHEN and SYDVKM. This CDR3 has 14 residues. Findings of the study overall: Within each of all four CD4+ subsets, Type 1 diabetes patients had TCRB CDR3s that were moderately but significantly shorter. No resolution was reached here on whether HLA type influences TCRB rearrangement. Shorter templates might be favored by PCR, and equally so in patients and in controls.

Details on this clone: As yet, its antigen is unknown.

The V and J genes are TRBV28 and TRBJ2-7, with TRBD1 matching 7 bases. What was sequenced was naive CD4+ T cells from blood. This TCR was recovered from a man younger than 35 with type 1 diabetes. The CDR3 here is CASTRQGGPYEQYF. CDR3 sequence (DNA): TGTGCCAGCACAAGACAGGGTGGGCCCTACGAGCAGTACTTC. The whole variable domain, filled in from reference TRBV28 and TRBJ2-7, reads DVKVTQSSRYLVKRTGEKVFLECVQDMDHENMFWYRQDPGLGLRLIYFSYDVKMKEKGDIPEGYSVSREKKERFSLILESASTNQTSMYLCASTRQGGPYEQYFGPGTRLTVT.